This TCR beta chain was captured by sequencing in a study of technical replicates of blood from a handful of donors. The data were produced by immunoSEQ multiplex PCR, yet TCRdb's version contains in-frame clones alone and is incomplete. This table has over 50,000 clones, around 93% appearing once. V was shortened by 7 bases and J by 1 base, with 7 bases between the two germline ends. Germline loops: CDR1 MNHEY, CDR2 SVGAGI. The CDR3 runs 12 residues. The TCR was taken from a human donor in good health. Some clones in this sample may be carry-over from other donors' samples. The source material was PBMCs. This sequence joins TRBV6-5 and TRBJ1-1, with D possibly being TRBD1 (5 bases). The CDR3 sequence is CASIRGNTEAFF. In DNA, the CDR3 is TGTGCCAGCATAAGGGGGAACACTGAAGCTTTCTTT.